This T cell receptor (beta chain) comes out of a study of response to subunit inactivated influenza vaccine. Trimming took off 4 bases at V and 3 bases at J, with 9 bases between the two ends. In germline, CDR1 is SQVTM, CDR2 ANQGSEA. The CDR3 length is 12 residues. TCRdb independently ran MiXCR on the RT-PCR reads; one entry per CDR3 protein. The table includes 500,000 to 600,000 distinct CDR3 sequences, about 11% detected once. The same sample was also used in a study of T cells expressing NK-cell markers. According to that study: Scientists made TCR beta cDNA using 5'RACE template switching with UMIs. According to the study, TCR beta repertoires originated from sorted CD3+CD56+NKG2C+, CD3+CD56+NKG2C- and CD3+CD56-NKG2C+ T cells. Evidence did not settle whether expanded NKG2C+ T cell clones targeted HCMV.

The sequence came from a man aged 50 to 60 who received an inactivated influenza vaccine. The chain combines TRBV29-1 with TRBJ1-1, with a tentative D call TRBD1 (5 bases). The sequenced sample was PBMCs from blood, obtained on the day of vaccination. CDR3 residues: CSVGDLDTEAFF. The CDR3 coding sequence is TGCAGCGTTGGGGACCTGGACACTGAAGCTTTCTTT.